This T cell receptor (beta chain) was captured by sequencing in a study of cytomegalovirus exposure and HLA in healthy donors. Whole-study context: Early released data comprised some 85 million unique TCRs from HLA-typed donors.

13 Jbeta primers and 60 Vbeta primers were used for the PCR. Measured with immunoSEQ multiplex PCR; TCRdb has only the in-frame clones, and not every one. Of around 120,000 clones listed, approximately 72% are singletons. Germline V CDR1 and CDR2: SGHRS, YFSETQ. The CDR3 contains 15 residues. V was clipped by 0 bases and J by 6 bases; unmatched bases: 4. This clone appeared a few times. The antigen remains unidentified. Whole-study results and caveats: Cytomegalovirus association was listed for about 160 TCR beta chains. Several V segments, TRBV6-2 and TRBV6-3 among them, could not be told apart and were dropped.

This clonotype was sampled from a man aged 60-69 years in good health and CMV-seropositive. The sample taken for sequencing was PBMCs. V usage is TRBV5-1 and J usage is TRBJ2-3; 10 nucleotides line up with TRBD1. The CDR3 here is CASSLGDRGWDTQYF. Here the CDR3 DNA reads TGCGCCAGCAGCTTGGGGGACAGGGGTTGGGATACGCAGTATTTT.